This TCR beta chain is from a study of blood T cell repertoires in COVID-19. In the study overall: Samples came from the United States, Italy and Spain, spanning acute and convalescent COVID-19.

V lost 6 bases to trimming and J lost 4 bases; unmatched junction nucleotides: 7. The CDR3 runs to 13 residues. Per germline, CDR1 SQVTM and CDR2 ANQGSEA. Generated by immunoSEQ multiplex PCR, the TCRdb table keeps only in-frame clones and is missing some. The sample holds 88,000 or so clones, 70% to 90% seen once. This receptor was identified in a human donor in a cohort sampled during active COVID-19. Material: peripheral blood. The chain recombines TRBV29-1 with TRBJ1-1; 8 bases are shared with TRBD1. The CDR3 nucleotides read TGCAGCGTCCCCTCTACAGGGGGCACTGAAGCTTTCTTT. Amino acid sequence: CSVPSTGGTEAFF.